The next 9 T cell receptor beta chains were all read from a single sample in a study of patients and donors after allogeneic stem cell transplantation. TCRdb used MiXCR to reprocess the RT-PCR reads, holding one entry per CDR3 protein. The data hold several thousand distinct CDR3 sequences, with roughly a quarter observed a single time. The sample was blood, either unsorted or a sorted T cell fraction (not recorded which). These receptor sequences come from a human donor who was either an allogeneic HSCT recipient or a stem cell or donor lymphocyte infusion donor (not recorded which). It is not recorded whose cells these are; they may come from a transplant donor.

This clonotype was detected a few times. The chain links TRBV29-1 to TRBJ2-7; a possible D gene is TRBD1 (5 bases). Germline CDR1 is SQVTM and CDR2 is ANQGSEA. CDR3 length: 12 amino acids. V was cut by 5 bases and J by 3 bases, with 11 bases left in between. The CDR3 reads CSVRQFDYEQYF. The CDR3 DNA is TGCAGCGTTCGACAGTTTGACTACGAGCAGTACTTC.

In nucleotides, the CDR3 is TGCGCCAGCAGCCAAGATCACGACGGCAGGGGACGCGGCTACACCTTC. Its translation is CASSQDHDGRGRGYTF. The chain joins TRBV4-1 to TRBJ1-2, with D maybe TRBD1 (6 bases). Germline V gives CDR1 MGHRA, CDR2 YSYEKL. This CDR3 contains 16 residues. V was shortened by 0 bases and J by 8 bases, with 19 bases between the two germline ends.

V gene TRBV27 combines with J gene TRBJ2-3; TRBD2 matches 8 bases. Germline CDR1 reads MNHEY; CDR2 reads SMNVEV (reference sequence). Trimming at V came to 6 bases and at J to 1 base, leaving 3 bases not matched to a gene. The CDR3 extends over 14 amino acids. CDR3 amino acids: CASRRAGGTDTQYF. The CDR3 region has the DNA TGTGCCAGCAGGCGAGCGGGAGGCACAGATACGCAGTATTTT.

CDR3 region: CSVDSGGNTEAFF. The CDR3 nucleotides are TGCAGCGTTGATTCTGGGGGGAACACTGAAGCTTTCTTT. This chain links TRBV29-1 with TRBJ1-1; TRBD1 might be the D (5 bases). The V and J ends lost 3 bases and 1 base respectively, with 9 bases between them. The CDR3 spans 13 residues. Germline CDR1 SQVTM, CDR2 ANQGSEA. Using reference TRBV29-1 and TRBJ1-1 for the parts outside the CDR3, the full variable domain is SAVISQKPSRDICQRGTSLTIQCQVDSQVTMMFWYRQQPGQSLTLIATANQGSEATYESGFVIDKFPISRPNLTFSTLTVSNMSPEDSSIYLCSVDSGGNTEAFFGQGTRLTVV.

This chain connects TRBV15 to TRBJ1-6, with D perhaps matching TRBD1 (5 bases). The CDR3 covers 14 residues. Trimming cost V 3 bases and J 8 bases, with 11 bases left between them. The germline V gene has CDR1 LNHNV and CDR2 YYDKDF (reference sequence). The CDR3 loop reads CATSSTGGDSPLHF. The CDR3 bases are TGTGCCACCAGCAGTACAGGCGGGGATTCACCCCTCCACTTT.

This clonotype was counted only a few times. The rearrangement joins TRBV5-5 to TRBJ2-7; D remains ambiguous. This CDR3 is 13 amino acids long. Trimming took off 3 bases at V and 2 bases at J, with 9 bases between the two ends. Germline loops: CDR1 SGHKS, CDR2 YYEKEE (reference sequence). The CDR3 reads CASSSMGTYEQYV. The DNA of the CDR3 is TGTGCCAGCAGCTCTATGGGCACCTACGAGCAGTACGTC.

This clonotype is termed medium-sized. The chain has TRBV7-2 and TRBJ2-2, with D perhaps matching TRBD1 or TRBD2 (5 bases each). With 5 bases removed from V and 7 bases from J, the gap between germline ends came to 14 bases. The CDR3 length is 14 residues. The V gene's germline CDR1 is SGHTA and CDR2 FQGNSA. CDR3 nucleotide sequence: TGTGCCAGCAGCCGGGACGGCGCGGGCGGGGAGCTGTTTTTT. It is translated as CASSRDGAGGELFF.

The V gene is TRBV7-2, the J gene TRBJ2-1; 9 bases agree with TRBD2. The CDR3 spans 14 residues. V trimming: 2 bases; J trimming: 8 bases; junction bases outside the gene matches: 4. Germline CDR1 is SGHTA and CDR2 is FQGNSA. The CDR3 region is CASSLRGGAYEQFF. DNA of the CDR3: TGTGCCAGCAGCTTACGCGGGGGGGCATATGAGCAGTTCTTC.

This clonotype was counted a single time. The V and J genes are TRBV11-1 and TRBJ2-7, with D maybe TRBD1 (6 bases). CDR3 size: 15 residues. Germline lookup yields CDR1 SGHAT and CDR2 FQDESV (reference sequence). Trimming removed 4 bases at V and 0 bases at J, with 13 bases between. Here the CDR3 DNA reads TGTGCCAGCAGCTCCCCGGACAGAGGCTCCTACGAGCAGTACTTC. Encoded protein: CASSSPDRGSYEQYF.